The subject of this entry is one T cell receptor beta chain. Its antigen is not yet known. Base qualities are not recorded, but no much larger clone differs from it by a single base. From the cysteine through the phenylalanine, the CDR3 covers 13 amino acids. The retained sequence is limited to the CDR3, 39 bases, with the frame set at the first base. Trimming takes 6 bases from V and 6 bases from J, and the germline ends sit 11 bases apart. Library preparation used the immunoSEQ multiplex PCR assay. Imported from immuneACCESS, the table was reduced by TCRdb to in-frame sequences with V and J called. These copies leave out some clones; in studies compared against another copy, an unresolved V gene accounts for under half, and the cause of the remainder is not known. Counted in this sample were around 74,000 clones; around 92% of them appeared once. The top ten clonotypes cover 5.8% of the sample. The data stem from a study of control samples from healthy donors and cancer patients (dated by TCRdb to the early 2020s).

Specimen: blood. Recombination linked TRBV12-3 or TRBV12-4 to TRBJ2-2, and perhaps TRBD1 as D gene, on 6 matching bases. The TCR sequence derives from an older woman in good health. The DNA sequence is TGTGCCAGCAGCACAAACAGGGCCGGGGAGCTGTTTTTT. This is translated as CASSTNRAGELFF.